This T cell receptor beta chain originates from a study of shared clonotypes between healthy human individuals. TCRdb's table, derived via immunoSEQ multiplex PCR, lists solely in-frame clones and lacks some. Counted here are about 1.5 million clones, more than 95% occurring once; the ten biggest clones make up approximately 1.1%. Germline lookup yields CDR1 MDHEN and CDR2 SYDVKM. This CDR3 contains 13 residues. The junction had 6 bases not matched to a gene; V was cut back by 7 bases and J by 3 bases. Sample: naive CD4+ T cells sorted from blood. Indicated subset: CD45RA+ positively selected. The receptor was isolated from a man aged 25-45 years in good health. The J gene is TRBJ2-7, the V gene TRBV28; 7 nucleotides agree with TRBD1. The CDR3 loop reads CASNDRVRYEQYF. For the CDR3, the DNA is TGTGCCAGCAACGACAGGGTTCGCTACGAGCAGTACTTC.